This T cell receptor beta chain was profiled in a study of OX40 agonist ivuxolimab in advanced cancers. Study context: Ivuxolimab, an antibody acting as an agonist of OX40 (CD134), was used to treat patients.

Using immunoSEQ multiplex PCR, the repertoire was profiled, and TCRdb retains in-frame clones only, with some absent. This sample has some 62,000 clones, with about 90% found just once. The V and J ends lost 6 bases and 6 bases, in that order; junction bases with no gene match: 12. Per the germline V gene, CDR1 is SNHLY and CDR2 is FYNNEI. This CDR3 region has 15 residues. With autoimmune disease history or systemic immunosuppression, patients were excluded. For this clone: Its antigen is unidentified.

Study findings and constraints: Average numbers of expanded clones were greater in CD8+ T cells than in CD4+. Blood T cells, both CD4+ and CD8+, expanded clonally by week 6 at 0.1 to 3.0 mg/kg.

The J gene is TRBJ2-7, the V gene TRBV2, with 9 nucleotides matching TRBD1. This TCR was recovered from an adult with an advanced solid tumor such as melanoma, head and neck, liver or kidney cancer. The source was CD4+ or CD8+ T cells sorted from blood, collected in a trial of the OX40 agonist ivuxolimab. The CDR3 sequence: CASRISFGTGTEQYF. The CDR3 DNA follows: TGTGCCAGCAGAATTTCCTTCGGGACAGGGACCGAGCAGTACTTC. Full variable domain (rest looked up from reference TRBV2 and TRBJ2-7): EPEVTQTPSHQVTQMGQEVILRCVPISNHLYFYWYRQILGQKVEFLVSFYNNEISEKSEIFDDQFSVERPDGSNFTLKIRSTKLEDSAMYFCASRISFGTGTEQYFGPGTRLTVT.